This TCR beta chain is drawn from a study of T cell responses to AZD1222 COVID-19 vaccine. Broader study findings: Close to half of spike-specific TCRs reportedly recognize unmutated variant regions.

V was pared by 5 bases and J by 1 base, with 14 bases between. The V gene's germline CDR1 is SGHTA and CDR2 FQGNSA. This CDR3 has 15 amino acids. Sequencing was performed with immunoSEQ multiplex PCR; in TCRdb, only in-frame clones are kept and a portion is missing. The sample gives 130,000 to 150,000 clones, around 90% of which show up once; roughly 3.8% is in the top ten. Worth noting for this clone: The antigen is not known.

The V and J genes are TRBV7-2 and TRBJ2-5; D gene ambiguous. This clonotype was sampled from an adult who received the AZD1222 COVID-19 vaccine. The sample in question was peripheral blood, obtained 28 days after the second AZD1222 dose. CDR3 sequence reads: CASSPNVASQETQYF. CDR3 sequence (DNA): TGTGCCAGCAGCCCCAATGTCGCTAGCCAAGAGACCCAGTACTTC.